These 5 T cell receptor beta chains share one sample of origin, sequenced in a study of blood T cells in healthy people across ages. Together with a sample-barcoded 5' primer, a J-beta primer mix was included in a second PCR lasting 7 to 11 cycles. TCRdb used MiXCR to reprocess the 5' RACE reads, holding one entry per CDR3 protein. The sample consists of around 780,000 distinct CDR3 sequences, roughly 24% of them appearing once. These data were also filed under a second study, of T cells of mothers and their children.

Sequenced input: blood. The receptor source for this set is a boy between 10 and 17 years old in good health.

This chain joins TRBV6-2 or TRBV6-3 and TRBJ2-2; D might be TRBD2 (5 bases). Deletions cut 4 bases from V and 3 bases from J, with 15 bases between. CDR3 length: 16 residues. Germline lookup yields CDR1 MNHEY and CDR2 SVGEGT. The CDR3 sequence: CASSFPRERDTGELFF. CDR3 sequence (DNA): TGTGCCAGCAGTTTCCCCCGGGAAAGGGACACCGGGGAGCTGTTTTTT.

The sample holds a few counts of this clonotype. DNA for the CDR3: TGTGCTAGTGGGACCGGGACTAGCGGGGGGCGGCAAGAGACCCAGTACTTC. It encodes CASGTGTSGGRQETQYF. The chain has TRBV12-5 and TRBJ2-5; the match to TRBD2 covers 15 bases. Trimming removed 6 bases from V and 2 bases from J; junction bases left unmatched: 7. The CDR3 loop spans 17 amino acids. Germline V CDR1 and CDR2: LGHNT, FRNRAP.

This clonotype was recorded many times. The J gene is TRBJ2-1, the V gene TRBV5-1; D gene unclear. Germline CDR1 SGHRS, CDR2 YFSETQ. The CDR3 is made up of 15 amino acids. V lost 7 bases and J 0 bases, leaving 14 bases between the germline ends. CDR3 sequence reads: CASGAAQSSYNEQFF. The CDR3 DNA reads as TGCGCCAGCGGTGCGGCCCAAAGCTCCTACAATGAGCAGTTCTTC.

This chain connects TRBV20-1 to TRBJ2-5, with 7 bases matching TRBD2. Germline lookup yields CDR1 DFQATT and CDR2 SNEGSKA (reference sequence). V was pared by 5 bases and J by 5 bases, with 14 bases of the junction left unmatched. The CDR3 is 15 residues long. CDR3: CSAPTTPEAGETQYF. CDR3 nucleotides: TGCAGTGCTCCGACCACACCCGAAGCGGGGGAGACCCAGTACTTC.

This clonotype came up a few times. The CDR3 spells CASSQGSGPVETQYF. The CDR3 DNA sequence: TGCGCCAGCAGCCAAGGCTCGGGGCCGGTTGAGACCCAGTACTTC. This rearrangement joins TRBV4-1 to TRBJ2-5; tentatively, D is TRBD1 or TRBD2 (5 bases each). The germline V gene has CDR1 MGHRA and CDR2 YSYEKL. Trimming pared 1 base from V and 5 bases from J, leaving 14 bases between. The CDR3 sequence is 15 residues long.